The 9 T cell receptor beta chains in this list originate from one sample, sequenced in a study of T cells after yellow fever vaccination. MiXCR was run by TCRdb on the 5' RACE reads, yielding one entry per CDR3 protein. Of about 400,000 distinct CDR3 sequences in the sample, about 6.2% were seen once. Specimen: PBMCs, collected 5 days after the yellow fever booster vaccination. The source of these receptors is a man younger than 45 who received the YFV17D yellow fever vaccine.

Many counts were recorded for this clonotype. V and J are TRBV4-3 and TRBJ2-3; 14 bases fit TRBD2. The V gene's germline CDR1 is LGHNA and CDR2 YSLEER. The CDR3 is made up of 17 amino acids. Trimming removed 4 bases from V and 5 bases from J; junction bases left unmatched: 8. CDR3 bases: TGCGCCAGCAGCCTTGGGACTAGCGGGAGCGTTCAAGATACGCAGTATTTT. Protein product: CASSLGTSGSVQDTQYF.

This clonotype was recorded at least ten times. This sequence joins TRBV5-1 and TRBJ2-1; TRBD2 aligns across 13 bases. Germline loops: CDR1 SGHRS, CDR2 YFSETQ. The CDR3 totals 15 residues. J gave up 4 bases and V 4 bases, and 2 bases lay outside the gene matches. The CDR3 here is CASSTSGRGYNEQFF. The CDR3 DNA is TGCGCCAGCAGCACTAGCGGGAGGGGGTACAATGAGCAGTTCTTC. Filled out from reference TRBV5-1 and TRBJ2-1, the complete variable domain reads KAGVTQTPRYLIKTRGQQVTLSCSPISGHRSVSWYQQTPGQGLQFLFEYFSETQRNKGNFPGRFSGRQFSNSRSEMNVSTLELGDSALYLCASSTSGRGYNEQFFGPGTRLTVL.

The CDR3 DNA reads TGTGCCAGCAGCTCCGGGACTGACAAGGAAACCCAGTACTTC. It encodes CASSSGTDKETQYF. This chain uses TRBV5-4 with TRBJ2-5; a weak D match, TRBD2 (6 bases). The CDR3 covers 14 residues. CDR1 is SGHNT, CDR2 YYREEE, per germline (reference sequence). Trimming took off 3 bases at V and 8 bases at J, with 17 bases between the two ends.

This clonotype was seen a handful of times. The genes are TRBV7-2 and TRBJ2-7, with D unclear. CDR3 length equals 15 residues. Trimming stripped 3 bases from V and 2 bases from J, with 14 bases between. Germline V gives CDR1 SGHTA, CDR2 FQGNSA. This chain's CDR3 is CASSFSLYLTYEQYF. The CDR3 DNA sequence: TGTGCCAGCAGCTTCTCTCTCTATTTAACCTACGAGCAGTACTTC.

J is TRBJ2-2 and V is TRBV29-1; no reliable D call. Germline V CDR1 and CDR2: SQVTM, ANQGSEA. There are 14 residues in the CDR3. Trimming cost V 5 bases and J 2 bases, with 12 bases left between them. CDR3 sequence: CSVIVQLNTGELFF. The CDR3 nucleotides are TGCAGCGTTATCGTACAGCTAAACACCGGGGAGCTGTTTTTT.

In its sample, this clonotype was seen a few times. The chain couples TRBV20-1 to TRBJ2-5, with 8 bases aligning to TRBD2. Losses at the gene ends were 6 bases for V and 4 bases for J; bases not matched to a gene: 13. Germline CDR1 and CDR2: DFQATT and SNEGSKA (reference sequence). This CDR3 region has 15 residues. CDR3 protein: CSAPASGRGGETQYF. CDR3 nucleotide sequence: TGCAGTGCCCCGGCGAGCGGGAGAGGAGGAGAGACCCAGTACTTC.

This clonotype was seen a few times. The gene calls are TRBV20-1 and TRBJ1-2, with D possibly being TRBD1 (6 bases). Germline V CDR1 and CDR2: DFQATT, SNEGSKA (reference sequence). The CDR3 totals 14 residues. V dropped 6 bases and J dropped 3 bases, with 17 bases sitting between them. As DNA, the CDR3 is TGCAGTGCCCCCGGGGGCGGTTTATACTATGGCTACACCTTC. Its translation is CSAPGGGLYYGYTF.

The chain couples TRBV28 to TRBJ1-2; unclear D gene. CDR1 is MDHEN, CDR2 SYDVKM, per germline. Trimming removed 2 bases from V and 0 bases from J, with 7 bases in between. This CDR3 has 14 amino acids. The DNA for the CDR3 is TGTGCCAGCAGTTTAACGGCTACTAACTATGGCTACACCTTC. Its translation is CASSLTATNYGYTF.

The rearrangement uses TRBV20-1 and TRBJ2-1; the D gene is possibly TRBD2 (5 bases). The CDR3 extends over 13 amino acids. Trimming took 0 bases from V and 8 from J, leaving 11 bases between them. Germline CDR1 reads DFQATT; CDR2 reads SNEGSKA (reference sequence). In nucleotides, the CDR3 is TGCAGTGCTAGAGATGGAGGTTTCGATGAGCAGTTCTTC. Translating it yields CSARDGGFDEQFF.